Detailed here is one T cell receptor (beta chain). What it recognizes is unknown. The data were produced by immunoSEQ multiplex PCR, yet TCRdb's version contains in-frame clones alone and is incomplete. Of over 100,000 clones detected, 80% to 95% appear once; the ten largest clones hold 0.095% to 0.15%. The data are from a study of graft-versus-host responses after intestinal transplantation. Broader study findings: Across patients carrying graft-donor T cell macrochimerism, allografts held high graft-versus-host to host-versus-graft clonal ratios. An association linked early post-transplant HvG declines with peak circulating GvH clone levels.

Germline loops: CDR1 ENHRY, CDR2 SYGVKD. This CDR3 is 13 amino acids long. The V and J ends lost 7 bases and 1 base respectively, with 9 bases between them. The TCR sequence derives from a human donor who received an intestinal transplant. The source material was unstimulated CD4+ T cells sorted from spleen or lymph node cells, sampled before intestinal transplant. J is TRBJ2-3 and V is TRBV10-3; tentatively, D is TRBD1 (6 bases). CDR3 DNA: TGTGCCATCAAAGGGGGAGGCACAGATACGCAGTATTTT. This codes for CAIKGGGTDTQYF.